The clone carrying this T cell receptor (beta chain) has just one count. Unmatched junction bases numbered 0, after V lost 0 bases and J lost 1 base. CDR1 is MNHEY and CDR2 is SVGAGI in the germline V gene. The CDR3 runs 15 residues. The source of the sample is a study of OX40 agonist ivuxolimab in advanced cancers. Using immunoSEQ multiplex PCR, the repertoire was profiled, and TCRdb retains in-frame clones only, with some absent. The table lists about 64,000 clones, roughly 85% of them singletons. The chain uses TRBV6-5 and TRBJ1-5, with TRBD1 matching over 7 bases. This specimen was CD4+ or CD8+ T cells sorted from blood, taken in a trial of the OX40 agonist ivuxolimab. The TCR originated in an adult with an advanced solid tumor such as melanoma, head and neck, liver or kidney cancer. The CDR3 here is CASSYSQGSNQPQHF. The CDR3 bases are TGTGCCAGCAGTTACTCACAGGGGAGCAATCAGCCCCAGCATTTT.